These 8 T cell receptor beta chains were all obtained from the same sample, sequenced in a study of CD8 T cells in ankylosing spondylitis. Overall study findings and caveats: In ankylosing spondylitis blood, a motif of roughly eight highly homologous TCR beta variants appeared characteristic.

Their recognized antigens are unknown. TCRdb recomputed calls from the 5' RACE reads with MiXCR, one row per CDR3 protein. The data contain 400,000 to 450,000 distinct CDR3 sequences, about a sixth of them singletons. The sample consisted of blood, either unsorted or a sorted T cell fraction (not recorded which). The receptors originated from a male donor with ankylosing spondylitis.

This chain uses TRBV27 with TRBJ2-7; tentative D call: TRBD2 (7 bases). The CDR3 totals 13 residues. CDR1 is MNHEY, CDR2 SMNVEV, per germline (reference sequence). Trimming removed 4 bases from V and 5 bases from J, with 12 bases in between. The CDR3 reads CASSWGGGNEQYF. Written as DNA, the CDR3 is TGTGCCAGCAGTTGGGGGGGCGGGAACGAGCAGTACTTC.

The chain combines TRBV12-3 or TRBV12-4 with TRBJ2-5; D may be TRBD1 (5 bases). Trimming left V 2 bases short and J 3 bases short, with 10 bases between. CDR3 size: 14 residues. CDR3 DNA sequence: TGTGCCAGCAGTTTATGGTCAGGGAAAGAGACCCAGTACTTC. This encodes CASSLWSGKETQYF.

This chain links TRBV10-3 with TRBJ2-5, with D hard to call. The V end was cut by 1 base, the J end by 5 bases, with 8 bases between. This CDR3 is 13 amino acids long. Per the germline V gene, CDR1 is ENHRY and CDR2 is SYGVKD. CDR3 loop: CAISEFPPETQYF. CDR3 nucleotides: TGTGCCATCAGTGAGTTCCCGCCGGAGACCCAGTACTTC.

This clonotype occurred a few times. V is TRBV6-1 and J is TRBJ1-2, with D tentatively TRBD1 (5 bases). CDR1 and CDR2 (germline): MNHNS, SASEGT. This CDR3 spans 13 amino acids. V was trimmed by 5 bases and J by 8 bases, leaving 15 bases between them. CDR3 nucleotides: TGTGCCAGCAGTCCCCTCCAGACAGCGGGCTACACCTTC. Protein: CASSPLQTAGYTF.

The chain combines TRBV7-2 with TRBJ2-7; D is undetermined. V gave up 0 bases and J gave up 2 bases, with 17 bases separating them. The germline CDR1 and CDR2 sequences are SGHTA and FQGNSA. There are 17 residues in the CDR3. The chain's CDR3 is CASSLAAHGPTPYEQYF. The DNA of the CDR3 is TGTGCCAGCAGCTTAGCGGCCCACGGCCCTACCCCCTACGAGCAGTACTTC.

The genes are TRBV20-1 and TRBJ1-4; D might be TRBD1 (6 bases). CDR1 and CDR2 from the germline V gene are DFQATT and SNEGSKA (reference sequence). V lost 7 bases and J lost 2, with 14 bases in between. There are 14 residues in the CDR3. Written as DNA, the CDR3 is TGCAGTGTAGACAGGCCCCTCACTAATGAAAAACTGTTTTTT. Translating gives CSVDRPLTNEKLFF.

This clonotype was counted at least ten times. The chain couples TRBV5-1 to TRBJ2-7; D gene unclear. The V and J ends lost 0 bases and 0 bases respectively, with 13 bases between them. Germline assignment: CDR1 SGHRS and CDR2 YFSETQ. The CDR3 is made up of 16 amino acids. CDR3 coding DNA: TGCGCCAGCAGCTTGGTGGCAGGCCAGCCCTCCTACGAGCAGTACTTC. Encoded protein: CASSLVAGQPSYEQYF.

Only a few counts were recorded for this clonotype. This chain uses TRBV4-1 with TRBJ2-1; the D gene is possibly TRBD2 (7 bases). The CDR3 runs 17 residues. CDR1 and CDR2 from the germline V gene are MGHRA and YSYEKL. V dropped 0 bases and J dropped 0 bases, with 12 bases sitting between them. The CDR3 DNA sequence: TGCGCCAGCAGCCAAGATTCGAGGGGGGGCTCCTACAATGAGCAGTTCTTC. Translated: CASSQDSRGGSYNEQFF.